The clone carrying this T cell receptor beta chain has a count of ten or more. Authors of the study amplified TCR beta CDR3 regions from RNA transcripts. The TCR CDR3 was amplified in a first-round RT-PCR using the HTBI primer set. TCRdb used MiXCR to reprocess the multiplex PCR reads, holding one entry per CDR3 protein. The sample has roughly 530,000 distinct CDR3 sequences; 15% to 20% are singletons. This sample is part of a study of T cells in Graves' hyperthyroidism and ophthalmopathy. The sequenced material came from blood. The sequence derives from a woman under 30 with Graves' ophthalmopathy.

CDR3 sequence (DNA): TGTGCCAGCAGTGAAGGGGTACTAGCGGGAGAGGTTGAGCAGTTCTTC. This gives the protein CASSEGVLAGEVEQFF. The chain combines TRBV2 with TRBJ2-1; TRBD2 matches 11 bases. This CDR3 comprises 16 residues. V shed 1 base and J 9 bases; nucleotides not matched to a gene: 8. CDR1 and CDR2 (germline): SNHLY, FYNNEI.